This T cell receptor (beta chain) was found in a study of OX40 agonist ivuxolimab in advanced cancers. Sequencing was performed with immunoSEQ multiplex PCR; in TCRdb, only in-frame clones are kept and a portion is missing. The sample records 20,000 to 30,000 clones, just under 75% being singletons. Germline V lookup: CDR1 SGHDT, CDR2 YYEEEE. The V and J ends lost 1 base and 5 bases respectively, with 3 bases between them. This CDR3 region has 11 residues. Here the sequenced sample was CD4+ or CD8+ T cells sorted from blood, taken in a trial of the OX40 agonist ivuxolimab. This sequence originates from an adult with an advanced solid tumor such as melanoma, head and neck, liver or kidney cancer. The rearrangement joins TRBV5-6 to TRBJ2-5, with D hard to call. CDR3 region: CASSLSETQYF. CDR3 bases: TGTGCCAGCAGCTTGTCGGAGACCCAGTACTTC. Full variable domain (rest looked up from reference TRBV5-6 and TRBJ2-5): DAGVTQSPTHLIKTRGQQVTLRCSPKSGHDTVSWYQQALGQGPQFIFQYYEEEERQRGNFPDRFSGHQFPNYSSELNVNALLLGDSALYLCASSLSETQYFGPGTRLLVL.